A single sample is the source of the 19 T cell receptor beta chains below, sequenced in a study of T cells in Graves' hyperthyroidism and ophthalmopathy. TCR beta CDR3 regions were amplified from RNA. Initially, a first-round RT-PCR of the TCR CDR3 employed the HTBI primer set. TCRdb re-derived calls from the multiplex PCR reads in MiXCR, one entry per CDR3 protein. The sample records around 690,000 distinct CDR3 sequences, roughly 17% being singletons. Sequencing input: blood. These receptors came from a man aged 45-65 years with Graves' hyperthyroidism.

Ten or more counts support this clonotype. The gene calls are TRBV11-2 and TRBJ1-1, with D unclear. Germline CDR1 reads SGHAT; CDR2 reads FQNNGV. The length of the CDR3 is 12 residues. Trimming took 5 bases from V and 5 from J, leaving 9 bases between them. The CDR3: CASSDYGTEAFF. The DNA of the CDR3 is TGTGCCAGCAGCGACTATGGGACTGAAGCTTTCTTT.

The CDR3 nucleotides read TGTGCCAGCAGCCTAGGACAGGCAACAACAACCTACGAGCAGTACTTC. Its protein is CASSLGQATTTYEQYF. V is TRBV14 and J is TRBJ2-7; 7 bases agree with TRBD1. J gave up 2 bases and V 4 bases, and 11 bases lay outside the gene matches. The CDR3 is made up of 16 amino acids. The germline V gene has CDR1 SGHDN and CDR2 FVKESK.

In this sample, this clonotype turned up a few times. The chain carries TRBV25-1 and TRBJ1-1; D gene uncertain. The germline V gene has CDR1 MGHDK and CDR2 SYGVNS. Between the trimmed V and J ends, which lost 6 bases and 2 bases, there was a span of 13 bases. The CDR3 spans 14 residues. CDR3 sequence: CASSEEGRNTEAFF. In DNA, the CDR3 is TGTGCCAGCAGCGAGGAGGGTAGAAACACTGAAGCTTTCTTT.

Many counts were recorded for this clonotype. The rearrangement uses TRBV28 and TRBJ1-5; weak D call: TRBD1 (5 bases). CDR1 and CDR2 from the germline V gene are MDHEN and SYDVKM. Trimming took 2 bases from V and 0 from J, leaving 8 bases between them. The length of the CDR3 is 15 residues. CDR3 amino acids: CASSLKGFSNQPQHF. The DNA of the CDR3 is TGTGCCAGCAGTTTAAAGGGGTTTAGCAATCAGCCCCAGCATTTT.

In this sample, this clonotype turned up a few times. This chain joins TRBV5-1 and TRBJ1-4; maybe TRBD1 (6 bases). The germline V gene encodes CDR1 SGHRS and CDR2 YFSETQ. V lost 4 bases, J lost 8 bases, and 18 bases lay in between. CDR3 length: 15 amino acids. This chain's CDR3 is CASSGQGGQEEKLFF. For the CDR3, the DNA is TGCGCCAGCAGCGGGCAAGGGGGGCAGGAGGAAAAACTGTTTTTT.

CDR3 protein: CASSPNLAGSSYNEQFF. The CDR3 DNA reads TGTGCCAGCAGTCCCAACCTAGCGGGCAGCTCCTACAATGAGCAGTTCTTC. This rearrangement joins TRBV28 to TRBJ2-1, with 8 positions matching TRBD2. Germline V gene sequence: CDR1 MDHEN, CDR2 SYDVKM. This CDR3 comprises 17 residues. Trimming cost V 5 bases and J 0 bases; bases outside gene matches: 9. Complete variable domain (other parts from reference TRBV28 and TRBJ2-1): DVKVTQSSRYLVKRTGEKVFLECVQDMDHENMFWYRQDPGLGLRLIYFSYDVKMKEKGDIPEGYSVSREKKERFSLILESASTNQTSMYLCASSPNLAGSSYNEQFFGPGTRLTVL.

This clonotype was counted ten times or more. The CDR3 nucleotides are TGTGCCAGCAGTTCCTCGACAGGGGCCCATCAGCCCCAGCATTTT. Protein sequence: CASSSSTGAHQPQHF. The chain is built from TRBV28 and TRBJ1-5; 8 bases are shared with TRBD1. The germline CDR1 and CDR2 sequences are MDHEN and SYDVKM. CDR3 length: 15 residues. Trimming at V came to 4 bases and at J to 5 bases, leaving 7 bases not matched to a gene. Full variable domain (missing parts from reference TRBV28 and TRBJ1-5): DVKVTQSSRYLVKRTGEKVFLECVQDMDHENMFWYRQDPGLGLRLIYFSYDVKMKEKGDIPEGYSVSREKKERFSLILESASTNQTSMYLCASSSSTGAHQPQHFGDGTRLSIL.

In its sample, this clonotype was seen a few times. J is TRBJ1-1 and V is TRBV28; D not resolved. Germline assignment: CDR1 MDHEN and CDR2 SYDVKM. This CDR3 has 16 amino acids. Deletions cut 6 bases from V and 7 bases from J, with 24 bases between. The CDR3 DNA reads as TGTGCCAGCAGCCCCTTAGAGAGCGCTTTTAGGAATGAAGCTTTCTTT. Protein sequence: CASSPLESAFRNEAFF.

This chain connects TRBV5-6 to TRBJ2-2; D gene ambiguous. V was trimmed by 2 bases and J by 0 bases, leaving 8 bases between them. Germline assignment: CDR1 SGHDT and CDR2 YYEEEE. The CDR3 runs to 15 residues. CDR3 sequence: CASSFVTANTGELFF. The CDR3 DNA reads TGTGCCAGCAGCTTTGTCACCGCGAACACCGGGGAGCTGTTTTTT.

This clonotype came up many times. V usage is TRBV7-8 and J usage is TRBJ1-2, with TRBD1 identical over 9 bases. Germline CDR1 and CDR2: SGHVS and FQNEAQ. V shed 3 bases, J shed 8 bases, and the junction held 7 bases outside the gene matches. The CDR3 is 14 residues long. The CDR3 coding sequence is TGTGCCAGCAGCTTGTCCGGGACAGGGCGCGGCTACACCTTC. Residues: CASSLSGTGRGYTF. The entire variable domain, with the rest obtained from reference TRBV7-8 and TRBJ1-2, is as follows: GAGVSQSPRYKVAKRGQDVALRCDPISGHVSLFWYQQALGQGPEFLTYFQNEAQLDKSGLPSDRFFAERPEGSVSTLKIQRTQQEDSAVYLCASSLSGTGRGYTFGSGTRLTVV.

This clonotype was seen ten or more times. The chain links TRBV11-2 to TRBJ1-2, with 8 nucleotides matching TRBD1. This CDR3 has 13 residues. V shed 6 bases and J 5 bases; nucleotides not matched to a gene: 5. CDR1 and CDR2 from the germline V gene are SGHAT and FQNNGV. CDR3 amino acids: CASRRTGGYGYTF. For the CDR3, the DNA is TGTGCCAGCAGACGCACAGGGGGATATGGCTACACCTTC.

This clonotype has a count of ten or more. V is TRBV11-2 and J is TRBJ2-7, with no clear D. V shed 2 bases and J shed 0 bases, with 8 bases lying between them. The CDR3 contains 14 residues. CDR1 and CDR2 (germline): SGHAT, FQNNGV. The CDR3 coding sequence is TGTGCCAGCAGCTTATTCAGGACCTCCTACGAGCAGTACTTC. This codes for CASSLFRTSYEQYF.

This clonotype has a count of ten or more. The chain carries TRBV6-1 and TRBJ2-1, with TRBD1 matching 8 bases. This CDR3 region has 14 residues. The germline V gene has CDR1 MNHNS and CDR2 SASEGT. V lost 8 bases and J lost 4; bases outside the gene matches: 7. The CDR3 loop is CASRDRGSYNEQFF. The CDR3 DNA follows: TGTGCCAGCCGCGACAGGGGTTCTTACAATGAGCAGTTCTTC.

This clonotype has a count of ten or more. This CDR3 reads CASSFRNSYEQYF. The CDR3 DNA reads as TGTGCCAGCAGCTTCAGGAACTCCTACGAGCAGTACTTC. The chain is built from TRBV11-1 and TRBJ2-7; no firm D call. Trimming removed 3 bases from V and 0 bases from J, with 6 bases in between. CDR3 length: 13 amino acids. Germline loops: CDR1 SGHAT, CDR2 FQDESV (reference sequence).

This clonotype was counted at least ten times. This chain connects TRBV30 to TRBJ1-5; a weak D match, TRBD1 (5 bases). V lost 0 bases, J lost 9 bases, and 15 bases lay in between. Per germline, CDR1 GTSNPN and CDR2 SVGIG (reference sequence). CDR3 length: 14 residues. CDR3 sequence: CAWSVDNTIGPQHF. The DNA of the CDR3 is TGTGCCTGGAGTGTGGACAACACAATCGGGCCCCAGCATTTT.

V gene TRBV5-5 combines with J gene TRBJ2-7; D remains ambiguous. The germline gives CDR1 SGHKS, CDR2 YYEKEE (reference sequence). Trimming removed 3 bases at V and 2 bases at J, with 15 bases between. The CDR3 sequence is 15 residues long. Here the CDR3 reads CASSWAAVNTYEQYF. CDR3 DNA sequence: TGTGCCAGCAGCTGGGCTGCGGTAAACACCTACGAGCAGTACTTC.

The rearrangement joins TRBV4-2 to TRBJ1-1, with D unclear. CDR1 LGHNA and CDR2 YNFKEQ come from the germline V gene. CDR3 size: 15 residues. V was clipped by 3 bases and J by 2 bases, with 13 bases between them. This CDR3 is CASSQAKKGNTEAFF. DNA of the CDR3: TGTGCCAGCAGCCAGGCAAAAAAAGGTAACACTGAAGCTTTCTTT.

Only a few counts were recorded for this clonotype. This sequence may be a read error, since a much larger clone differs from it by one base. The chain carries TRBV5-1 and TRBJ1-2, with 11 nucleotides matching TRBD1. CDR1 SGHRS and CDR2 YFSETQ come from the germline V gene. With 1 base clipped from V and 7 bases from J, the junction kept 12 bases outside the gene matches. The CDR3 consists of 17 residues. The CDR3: CASSLTGQGVIGSGYTF. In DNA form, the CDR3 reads TGCGCCAGCAGCTTGACGGGACAGGGGGTAATAGGCTCTGGCTACACCTTC.

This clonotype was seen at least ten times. In DNA, the CDR3 is TGTGCCAGCAGTCAAACTCCCGGGACAGGCGCTGAAAAACTGTTTTTT. Its translation is CASSQTPGTGAEKLFF. The chain recombines TRBV6-1 with TRBJ1-4; the match to TRBD1 covers 8 bases. The CDR3 totals 16 residues. Looked up from germline, CDR1 is MNHNS and CDR2 is SASEGT. Losses at the gene ends were 5 bases for V and 7 bases for J; bases not matched to a gene: 12.